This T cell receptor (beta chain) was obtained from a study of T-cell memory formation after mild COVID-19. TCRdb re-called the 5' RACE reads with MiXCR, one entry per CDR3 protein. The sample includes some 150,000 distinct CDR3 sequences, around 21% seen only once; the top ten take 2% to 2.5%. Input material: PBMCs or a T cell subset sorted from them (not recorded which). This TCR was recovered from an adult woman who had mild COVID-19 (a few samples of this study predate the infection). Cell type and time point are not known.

The CDR3 region is CASSPACGRPPAQETQYF. DNA of the CDR3: TGTGCCAGCAGCCCGGCGTGCGGGAGGCCACCCGCTCAAGAGACCCAGTACTTC. The V gene is TRBV7-9, the J gene TRBJ2-5; 8 nucleotides agree with TRBD2. V gave up 5 bases and J gave up 2 bases; unmatched junction bases: 16. This CDR3 contains 18 residues. From germline, CDR1 is SEHNR and CDR2 FQNEAQ (reference sequence).